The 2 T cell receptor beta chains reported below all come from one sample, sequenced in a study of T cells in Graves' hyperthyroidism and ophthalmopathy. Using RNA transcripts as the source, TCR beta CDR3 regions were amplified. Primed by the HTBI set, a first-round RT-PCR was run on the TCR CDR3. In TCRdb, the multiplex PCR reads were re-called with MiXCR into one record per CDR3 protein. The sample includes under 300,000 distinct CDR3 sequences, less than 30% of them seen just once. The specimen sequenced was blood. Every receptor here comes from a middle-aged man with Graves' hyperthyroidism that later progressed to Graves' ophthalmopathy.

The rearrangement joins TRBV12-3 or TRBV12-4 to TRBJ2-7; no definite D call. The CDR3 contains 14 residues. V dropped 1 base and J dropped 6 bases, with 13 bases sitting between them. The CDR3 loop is CASSLVSAQSEQYF. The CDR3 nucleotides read TGTGCCAGCAGTTTAGTTAGTGCCCAGTCCGAGCAGTACTTC.

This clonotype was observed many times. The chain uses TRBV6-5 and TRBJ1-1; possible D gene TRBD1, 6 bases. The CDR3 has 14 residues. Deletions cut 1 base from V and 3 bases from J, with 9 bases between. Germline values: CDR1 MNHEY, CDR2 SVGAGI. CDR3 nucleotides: TGTGCCAGCAGTTACTGGGGGGCGCACACTGAAGCTTTCTTT. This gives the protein CASSYWGAHTEAFF.